The 17 T cell receptor beta chains listed next were all sequenced from one sample in a study of blood T cell repertoires in COVID-19. Libraries were prepared by immunoSEQ multiplex PCR; TCRdb keeps only in-frame clonotypes and omits some of them. The repertoire holds some 14,000 clones, with about 86% as singletons. Specimen: peripheral blood. The source of these receptors is a human donor in a cohort sampled during active COVID-19.

This clone occurred once. One junction end disagrees with the germline gene, perhaps due to a read error. CDR3 region: CASSYSGGNAEAFF. The CDR3 bases are TGTGCCAGCAGTTACTCAGGAGGGAACGCTGAAGCTTTCTTT. The gene calls are TRBV6-5 and TRBJ1-1; D is undetermined. CDR1 and CDR2 (germline): MNHEY, SVGAGI. The CDR3 totals 14 residues.

The rearrangement uses TRBV19 and TRBJ1-5, with 7 positions matching TRBD1. The V gene end was trimmed by 1 base and the J gene end by 4 bases; junction bases not matched to a gene: 7. CDR1 and CDR2 from the germline V gene are LNHDA and SQIVND (reference sequence). The CDR3 is 16 residues long. CDR3 DNA: TGTGCCAGTAGTATAGCTGACAGGGTCACGAATCAGCCCCAGCATTTT. Amino acid sequence: CASSIADRVTNQPQHF.

The chain joins TRBV28 to TRBJ1-4; D may be TRBD1 (5 bases). Germline CDR1 reads MDHEN; CDR2 reads SYDVKM. V was clipped by 1 base and J by 0 bases, with 15 bases between them. The CDR3 contains 18 residues. CDR3: CASSLLRGLGATNEKLFF. The CDR3, as DNA: TGTGCCAGCAGTTTATTAAGGGGCTTGGGCGCAACTAATGAAAAACTGTTTTTT.

The rearrangement joins TRBV6-5 to TRBJ1-2, with 10 bases aligning to TRBD1. Unmatched junction bases numbered 3, after V lost 6 bases and J lost 8 bases. Germline CDR1 MNHEY, CDR2 SVGAGI. This CDR3 has 12 residues. The CDR3 region has the DNA TGTGCCAGCAGAGAGACAGGGGGCGGCTACACCTTC. It specifies CASRETGGGYTF.

This clone came up once. This chain connects TRBV9 to TRBJ1-2, with D tentatively TRBD1 (5 bases). The CDR3 length is 12 residues. V was trimmed by 0 bases and J by 7 bases, leaving 7 bases between them. CDR1 is SGDLS and CDR2 is YYNGEE in the germline V gene. CDR3 loop: CASSVDTGGYTF. In DNA form, the CDR3 reads TGTGCCAGCAGCGTAGACACAGGTGGCTACACCTTC. The full variable domain, completed using reference TRBV9 and TRBJ1-2, is DSGVTQTPKHLITATGQRVTLRCSPRSGDLSVYWYQQSLDQGLQFLIQYYNGEERAKGNILERFSAQQFPDLHSELNLSSLELGDSALYFCASSVDTGGYTFGSGTRLTVV.

The chain combines TRBV4-3 with TRBJ2-3, with 15 bases lining up with TRBD2. Germline lookup yields CDR1 LGHNA and CDR2 YSLEER. The CDR3 covers 17 residues. V gave up 0 bases and J gave up 5 bases; unmatched junction bases: 3. In DNA form, the CDR3 reads TGCGCCAGCAGCCAAGACGGGACTAGCGGGGGGAGAGATACGCAGTATTTT. Its translation: CASSQDGTSGGRDTQYF.

The chain joins TRBV7-2 to TRBJ2-7, with 8 bases aligning to TRBD1. With 5 bases clipped from V and 10 bases from J, the junction kept 16 bases outside the gene matches. Germline CDR1 SGHTA, CDR2 FQGNSA. This CDR3 comprises 15 residues. The CDR3 DNA reads TGTGCCAGCAGCCCGACCCTTGGACAGGGCGGCGAACAGTACTTC. Protein: CASSPTLGQGGEQYF.

V gene TRBV19 combines with J gene TRBJ1-4; 11 bases fit TRBD1. The junction had 9 bases not matched to a gene; V was cut back by 10 bases and J by 11 bases. In germline, CDR1 is LNHDA, CDR2 SQIVND (reference sequence). There are 13 residues in the CDR3. The CDR3 loop reads CATRTGGMGKLFF. CDR3 nucleotides: TGTGCCACCCGGACAGGGGGCATGGGGAAACTGTTTTTT.

The rearrangement links TRBV20-1 to TRBJ2-7, with D possibly being TRBD1 (5 bases). CDR1 and CDR2 (germline): DFQATT, SNEGSKA (reference sequence). This CDR3 has 11 amino acids. Trimming cost V 5 bases and J 4 bases, with 9 bases left between them. The CDR3 protein is CSAAQGYEQYF. DNA of the CDR3: TGCAGTGCTGCTCAGGGTTACGAGCAGTACTTC.

This clone was detected a few times. This specimen includes other DNA sequences encoding the same CDR3. This chain connects TRBV29-1 to TRBJ1-5, with D hard to call. Germline CDR1 reads SQVTM; CDR2 reads ANQGSEA. There are 13 residues in the CDR3. V gave up 6 bases and J gave up 4 bases, with 13 bases separating them. CDR3 region: CSVATGVNQPQHF. CDR3 sequence (DNA): TGCAGCGTCGCTACCGGGGTTAATCAGCCCCAGCATTTT.

V gene TRBV20-1 combines with J gene TRBJ1-4, with 8 bases that match TRBD1. With V trimmed by 3 bases and J by 0 bases, 6 bases remained unmatched. Per germline, CDR1 DFQATT and CDR2 SNEGSKA (reference sequence). The CDR3 has 16 amino acids. CDR3: CSASAPGQATNEKLFF. DNA for the CDR3: TGCAGTGCTAGTGCCCCGGGACAGGCAACTAATGAAAAACTGTTTTTT.

The chain is built from TRBV13 and TRBJ2-1; TRBD1 might be the D (6 bases). With 5 bases removed from V and 8 bases from J, the gap between germline ends came to 10 bases. The CDR3 is 12 amino acids. Germline values: CDR1 PRHDT, CDR2 FYEKMQ (reference sequence). The CDR3 DNA sequence: TGTGCCAGCAGCCCGGACAGATATGAGCAGTTCTTC. Its protein product is CASSPDRYEQFF.

The CDR3 loop reads CASSQDEFGQAREPQHF. The CDR3 bases are TGCGCCAGCAGCCAAGATGAGTTTGGACAGGCCCGAGAGCCCCAGCATTTT. V and J are TRBV4-1 and TRBJ1-5; 7 bases match TRBD1. The junction had 13 bases not matched to a gene; V was cut back by 0 bases and J by 8 bases. The CDR3 is made up of 17 amino acids. In germline, CDR1 is MGHRA, CDR2 YSYEKL.

V and J are TRBV11-3 and TRBJ2-7, with 12 nucleotides matching TRBD2. V was pared by 3 bases and J by 4 bases, with 4 bases of the junction left unmatched. The CDR3 consists of 15 residues. CDR1 is SGHNT, CDR2 YENEEA, per germline. The CDR3 loop reads CASSLTSGGDYEQYF. DNA of the CDR3: TGTGCCAGCAGCTTGACTAGCGGGGGAGATTACGAGCAGTACTTC.

The chain recombines TRBV7-9 with TRBJ1-4; TRBD1 matches at 9 bases. Losses at the gene ends were 3 bases for V and 0 bases for J; bases not matched to a gene: 5. Germline lookup yields CDR1 SEHNR and CDR2 FQNEAQ (reference sequence). This CDR3 is 17 amino acids long. The CDR3 loop reads CASSFPGQGPTNEKLFF. The CDR3 nucleotides are TGTGCCAGCAGCTTCCCGGGACAGGGACCAACTAATGAAAAACTGTTTTTT.

This chain connects TRBV7-3 to TRBJ2-7; 7 bases are a match to TRBD2. The germline V gene encodes CDR1 SGHTA and CDR2 FQGTGA. The CDR3 has 14 residues. V dropped 5 bases and J dropped 0; count of bases not matched to a gene: 4. In DNA form, the CDR3 reads TGTGCCAGCAGCCCGAGCGGGGCCTCCTACGAGCAGTACTTC. This codes for CASSPSGASYEQYF.

The chain has TRBV7-8 and TRBJ1-2; the D gene is possibly TRBD1 (6 bases). V was trimmed by 5 bases and J by 3 bases, leaving 16 bases between them. Germline CDR1 reads SGHVS; CDR2 reads FQNEAQ. This CDR3 region has 15 residues. CDR3 sequence: CASSLMSTGYYGYTF. CDR3 nucleotide sequence: TGTGCCAGCAGCCTAATGTCGACAGGTTACTATGGCTACACCTTC.